The 20 T cell receptor beta chains below come from one sample, sequenced in a study of blood T cell repertoires in COVID-19. Data came from immunoSEQ multiplex PCR; TCRdb stores just in-frame clones and leaves some out. The profile shows under 300,000 clones, 75% to 90% of them singletons. The sequencing sample was made of peripheral blood. The receptors were sampled from a man aged 55-75 years who had recovered from COVID-19.

The genes are TRBV7-8 and TRBJ2-7; 8 positions agree with TRBD2. The CDR3 consists of 15 residues. Unmatched junction bases numbered 11, after V lost 5 bases and J lost 5 bases. CDR1 is SGHVS, CDR2 FQNEAQ, per germline. The CDR3 reads CASSPWRGARNEQYF. As DNA, the CDR3 is TGTGCCAGCAGCCCCTGGCGGGGGGCCAGGAACGAGCAGTACTTC.

V usage is TRBV4-1 and J usage is TRBJ1-2; unclear D gene. CDR1 is MGHRA and CDR2 is YSYEKL in the germline V gene. The V end lost 0 bases, the J end lost 10 bases, and 9 bases lay between the germline ends. The CDR3 runs to 12 residues. The CDR3 DNA follows: TGCGCCAGCAGCCAAGATAGTATGATCTACACCTTC. Protein product: CASSQDSMIYTF.

The chain links TRBV29-1 to TRBJ2-1, with 10 bases aligning to TRBD1. The CDR3 runs to 15 residues. V was clipped by 6 bases and J by 4 bases; unmatched bases: 9. Germline V gene lookup returns CDR1 SQVTM and CDR2 ANQGSEA. CDR3 bases: TGCAGCGTGGAATCGACAGGGGGCTATTACAATGAGCAGTTCTTC. This gives the protein CSVESTGGYYNEQFF.

This chain uses TRBV18 with TRBJ1-5; D unclear. Germline CDR1 and CDR2: KGHSH and LQKENI. V gave up 2 bases and J gave up 0 bases, with 8 bases separating them. The CDR3 consists of 15 residues. The CDR3 is CASSPRRDSNQPQHF. The CDR3 nucleotides read TGTGCCAGCTCACCAAGACGGGATAGCAATCAGCCCCAGCATTTT.

This chain uses TRBV19 with TRBJ1-3; TRBD1 might be the D (6 bases). Germline-derived CDR1 and CDR2 are LNHDA and SQIVND (reference sequence). Deletions cut 8 bases from V and 3 bases from J, with 20 bases between. This CDR3 has 16 residues. CDR3 nucleotide sequence: TGTGCCAGTGCCCCGTCGGGGGGCTTCGGTGGAAACACCATATATTTT. This codes for CASAPSGGFGGNTIYF.

The chain combines TRBV9 with TRBJ1-6; weak D call: TRBD1 (6 bases). V lost 3 bases to trimming and J lost 10 bases, with 11 bases between them. Germline V gives CDR1 SGDLS, CDR2 YYNGEE. This CDR3 has 13 amino acids. CDR3 sequence reads: CASSATQGSPLHF. The CDR3 nucleotides are TGTGCCAGCAGCGCAACACAGGGCTCACCCCTCCACTTT.

The chain links TRBV12-3 or TRBV12-4 to TRBJ1-5; unclear D gene. The CDR3 consists of 12 residues. V gave up 2 bases and J gave up 3 bases, with 2 bases separating them. The CDR3 reads CASSLHNQPQHF. The CDR3 DNA reads TGTGCCAGCAGTTTACACAATCAGCCCCAGCATTTT.

The V and J genes are TRBV5-8 and TRBJ2-3, with TRBD1 matching 7 bases. This CDR3 contains 15 residues. V lost 4 bases, J lost 4 bases, and 9 bases stayed unmatched. The germline gives CDR1 SGHTS, CDR2 YDEGEE. The CDR3 loop is CASSPWGQGADTQYF. The DNA for the CDR3 is TGTGCCAGCAGCCCATGGGGGCAGGGGGCAGATACGCAGTATTTT.

V usage is TRBV2 and J usage is TRBJ2-3, with TRBD2 matching 10 bases. CDR1 and CDR2 from the germline V gene are SNHLY and FYNNEI. The CDR3 extends over 15 amino acids. The ends lost 6 bases at V and 4 bases at J; junction bases unmatched: 7. CDR3 sequence reads: CASRSSGRVADTQYF. The CDR3 region has the DNA TGTGCCAGCAGGTCAAGCGGGAGGGTTGCAGATACGCAGTATTTT. The whole variable domain, filled in from reference TRBV2 and TRBJ2-3, reads EPEVTQTPSHQVTQMGQEVILRCVPISNHLYFYWYRQILGQKVEFLVSFYNNEISEKSEIFDDQFSVERPDGSNFTLKIRSTKLEDSAMYFCASRSSGRVADTQYFGPGTRLTVL.

This clone came up once. The gene calls are TRBV30 and TRBJ2-5, with D unclear. Trimming pared 0 bases from V and 7 bases from J, leaving 12 bases between. Germline-derived CDR1 and CDR2 are GTSNPN and SVGIG (reference sequence). The CDR3 sequence is 13 residues long. The CDR3 reads CAWSVLPLPTQYF. The CDR3, as DNA: TGTGCCTGGAGTGTATTACCCCTACCGACCCAGTACTTC. The entire variable domain, with the rest obtained from reference TRBV30 and TRBJ2-5, is as follows: SQTIHQWPATLVQPVGSPLSLECTVEGTSNPNLYWYRQAAGRGLQLLFYSVGIGQISSEVPQNLSASRPQDRQFILSSKKLLLSDSGFYLCAWSVLPLPTQYFGPGTRLLVL.

The genes are TRBV7-6 and TRBJ2-7; 9 nucleotides line up with TRBD2. Trimming took 1 base from V and 3 from J; bases not matched to a gene: 4. Germline V gives CDR1 SGHVS, CDR2 FNYEAQ. The length of the CDR3 is 15 residues. As DNA, the CDR3 is TGTGCCAGCAGCTTAGGCGGGGGGGGCAACTACGAGCAGTACTTC. Translation gives CASSLGGGGNYEQYF. Looking up the rest from reference TRBV7-6 and TRBJ2-7 gives the full variable domain: GAGVSQSPRYKVTKRGQDVALRCDPISGHVSLYWYRQALGQGPEFLTYFNYEAQQDKSGLPNDRFSAERPEGSISTLTIQRTEQRDSAMYRCASSLGGGGNYEQYFGPGTRLTVT.

The CDR3 reads CASSYSQGVGNQPQHF. The CDR3 DNA follows: TGTGCCAGCAGTTACTCCCAGGGGGTAGGCAATCAGCCCCAGCATTTT. The genes are TRBV6-6 and TRBJ1-5, with 7 bases aligning to TRBD1. Germline V gene data show CDR1 as MNHNY and CDR2 as SVGAGI (reference sequence). The CDR3 covers 16 residues. V was pared by 0 bases and J by 2 bases, with 4 bases of the junction left unmatched.

This rearrangement joins TRBV19 to TRBJ2-7, with 8 positions matching TRBD1. Germline V gene sequence: CDR1 LNHDA, CDR2 SQIVND (reference sequence). V trimming: 8 bases; J trimming: 3 bases; junction bases outside the gene matches: 0. CDR3 length equals 11 residues. CDR3 sequence (DNA): TGTGCCAGTGGGACAGGCTACGAGCAGTACTTC. The encoded protein is CASGTGYEQYF.

This clone was found many times. The rearrangement joins TRBV5-5 to TRBJ2-7, with 11 bases fitting TRBD2. V shed 2 bases and J 1 base; nucleotides not matched to a gene: 2. The CDR3 totals 15 residues. Germline loops: CDR1 SGHKS, CDR2 YYEKEE (reference sequence). CDR3 coding DNA: TGTGCCAGCAGCTTACTAGCGGGAGAATCCTACGAGCAGTACTTC. Translating it yields CASSLLAGESYEQYF.

The CDR3 bases are TGCAGCGTTGAAGGAGGGCGGTTGGGGGGACGGCAGCCCCAGCATTTT. This encodes CSVEGGRLGGRQPQHF. This rearrangement joins TRBV29-1 to TRBJ1-5, with D perhaps TRBD1 (5 bases). The CDR3 is 16 residues long. Germline CDR1 and CDR2: SQVTM and ANQGSEA. V was pared by 1 base and J by 7 bases, with 20 bases between.

Details on this clone: Additional DNA sequences in this sample encode the identical CDR3. This chain joins TRBV11-2 and TRBJ1-5; D is perhaps TRBD1 (6 bases). Trimming took 0 bases from V and 3 from J, leaving 9 bases between them. CDR1 is SGHAT, CDR2 FQNNGV, per germline. The CDR3 consists of 15 residues. The DNA of the CDR3 is TGTGCCAGCAGCTTAGACAGGGGCCCCAATCAGCCCCAGCATTTT. It translates to CASSLDRGPNQPQHF.

In DNA form, the CDR3 reads TGTGCCTGGAGTGGGGAGTCCTACAATGAGCAGTTCTTC. Translation gives CAWSGESYNEQFF. The V gene is TRBV30, the J gene TRBJ2-1; maybe TRBD2 (5 bases). Germline V gives CDR1 GTSNPN, CDR2 SVGIG (reference sequence). Trimming cost V 1 base and J 1 base, with 5 bases left between them. CDR3 length: 13 residues.

J is TRBJ1-3 and V is TRBV7-2; D uncertain. The ends were cut back, 3 bases at V and 3 bases at J, with 12 bases in the middle. CDR3 length: 15 residues. Germline V lookup: CDR1 SGHTA, CDR2 FQGNSA. The CDR3 DNA follows: TGTGCCAGCAGCTTTGGTCTTACTGGTGGAAACACCATATATTTT. Translating it yields CASSFGLTGGNTIYF.

The V call is TRBV5-4, the J call TRBJ1-2, with 8 bases matching TRBD1. V lost 3 bases, J lost 4 bases, and 5 bases stayed unmatched. The CDR3 covers 14 residues. CDR1 SGHNT and CDR2 YYREEE come from the germline V gene (reference sequence). CDR3: CASSSRGRGYGYTF. The CDR3 DNA is TGTGCCAGCAGCTCCAGGGGGCGCGGCTATGGCTACACCTTC.

The gene calls are TRBV11-2 and TRBJ2-2; maybe TRBD2 (7 bases). Germline CDR1 is SGHAT and CDR2 is FQNNGV. The length of the CDR3 is 19 residues. The V and J ends lost 3 bases and 2 bases respectively, with 22 bases between them. CDR3 bases: TGTGCCAGCAGCTTTTGGGGTGCTGGGAGGGGGGGCAACACCGGGGAGCTGTTTTTT. Protein sequence: CASSFWGAGRGGNTGELFF.